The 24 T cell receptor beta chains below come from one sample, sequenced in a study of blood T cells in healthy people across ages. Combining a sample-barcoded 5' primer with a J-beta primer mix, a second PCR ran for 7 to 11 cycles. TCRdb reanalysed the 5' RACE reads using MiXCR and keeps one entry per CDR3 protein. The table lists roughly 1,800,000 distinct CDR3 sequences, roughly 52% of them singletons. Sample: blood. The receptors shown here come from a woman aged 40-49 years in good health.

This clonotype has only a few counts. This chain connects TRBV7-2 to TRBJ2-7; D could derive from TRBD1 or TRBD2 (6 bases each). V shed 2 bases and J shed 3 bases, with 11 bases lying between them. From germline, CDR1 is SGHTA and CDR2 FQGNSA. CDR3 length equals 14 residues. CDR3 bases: TGTGCCAGCAGCTTAACACAGGGACTCTACGAGCAGTACTTC. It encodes CASSLTQGLYEQYF.

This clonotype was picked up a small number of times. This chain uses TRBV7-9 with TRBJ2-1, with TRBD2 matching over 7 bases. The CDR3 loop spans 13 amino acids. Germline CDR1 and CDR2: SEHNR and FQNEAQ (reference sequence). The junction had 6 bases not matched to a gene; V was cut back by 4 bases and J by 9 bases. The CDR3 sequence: CASSSGGGGEQFF. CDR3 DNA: TGTGCCAGCAGCTCGGGCGGGGGAGGTGAGCAGTTCTTC. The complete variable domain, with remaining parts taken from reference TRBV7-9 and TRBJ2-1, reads DTGVSQNPRHKITKRGQNVTFRCDPISEHNRLYWYRQTLGQGPEFLTYFQNEAQLEKSRLLSDRFSAERPKGSFSTLEIQRTEQGDSAMYLCASSSGGGGEQFFGPGTRLTVL.

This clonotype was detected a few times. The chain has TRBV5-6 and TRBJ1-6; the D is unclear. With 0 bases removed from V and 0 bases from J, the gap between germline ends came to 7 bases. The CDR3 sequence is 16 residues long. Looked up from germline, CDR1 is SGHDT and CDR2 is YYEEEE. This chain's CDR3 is CASSLEVSSYNSPLHF. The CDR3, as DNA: TGTGCCAGCAGCTTGGAGGTCAGCTCCTATAATTCACCCCTCCACTTT.

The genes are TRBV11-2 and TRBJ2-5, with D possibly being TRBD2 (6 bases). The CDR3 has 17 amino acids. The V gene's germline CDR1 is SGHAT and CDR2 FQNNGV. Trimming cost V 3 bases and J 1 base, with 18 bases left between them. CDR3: CASSFRRVGSSQETQYF. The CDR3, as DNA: TGTGCCAGCAGCTTCCGGAGGGTCGGCAGCAGCCAAGAGACCCAGTACTTC.

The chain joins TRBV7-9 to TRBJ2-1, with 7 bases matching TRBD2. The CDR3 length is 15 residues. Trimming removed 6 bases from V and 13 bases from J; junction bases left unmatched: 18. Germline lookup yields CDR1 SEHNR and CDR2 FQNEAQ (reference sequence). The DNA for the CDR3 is TGTGCCAGCAGTTCATTACTAGCGTCTGCCGAGACCCAGTTCTTC. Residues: CASSSLLASAETQFF.

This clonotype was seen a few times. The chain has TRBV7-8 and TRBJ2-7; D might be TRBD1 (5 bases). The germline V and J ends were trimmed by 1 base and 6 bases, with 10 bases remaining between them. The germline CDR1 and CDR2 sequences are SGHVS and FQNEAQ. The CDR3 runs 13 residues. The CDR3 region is CASSLEVRVEQYF. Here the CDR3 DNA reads TGTGCCAGCAGCTTAGAGGTCAGGGTCGAGCAGTACTTC.

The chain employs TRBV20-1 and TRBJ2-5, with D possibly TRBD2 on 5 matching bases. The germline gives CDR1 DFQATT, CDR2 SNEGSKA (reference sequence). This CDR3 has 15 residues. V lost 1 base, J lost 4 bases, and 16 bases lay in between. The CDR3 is CSARAPRKGGETQYF. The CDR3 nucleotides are TGCAGTGCTAGAGCCCCTAGGAAAGGAGGAGAGACCCAGTACTTC.

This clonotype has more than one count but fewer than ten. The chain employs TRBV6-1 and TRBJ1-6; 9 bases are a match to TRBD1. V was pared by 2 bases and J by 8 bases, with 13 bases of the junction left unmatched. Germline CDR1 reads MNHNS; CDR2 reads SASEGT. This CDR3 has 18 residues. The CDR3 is CASSELVEARTGDSPLHF. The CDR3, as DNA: TGTGCCAGCAGTGAACTGGTGGAAGCTAGGACAGGGGATTCACCCCTCCACTTT.

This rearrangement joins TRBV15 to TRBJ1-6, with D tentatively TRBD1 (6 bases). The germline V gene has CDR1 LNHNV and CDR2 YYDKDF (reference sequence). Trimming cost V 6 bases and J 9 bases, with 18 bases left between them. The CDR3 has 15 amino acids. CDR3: CATRADRPRGSPLHF. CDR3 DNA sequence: TGTGCCACCAGGGCAGACAGGCCGCGCGGTTCACCCCTCCACTTT.

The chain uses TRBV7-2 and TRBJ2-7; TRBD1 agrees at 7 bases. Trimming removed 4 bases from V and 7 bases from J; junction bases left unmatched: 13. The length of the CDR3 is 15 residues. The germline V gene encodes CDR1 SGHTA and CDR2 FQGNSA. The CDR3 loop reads CASSSPGTASWEQYF. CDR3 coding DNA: TGTGCCAGCAGCTCCCCCGGGACAGCTAGTTGGGAGCAGTACTTC.

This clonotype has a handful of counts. The CDR3 region is CASTRTALQETQYF. In DNA form, the CDR3 reads TGTGCCAGCACTCGGACAGCTCTCCAAGAGACCCAGTACTTC. The V call is TRBV6-2 or TRBV6-3, the J call TRBJ2-5; perhaps TRBD1 as D (6 bases). There are 14 residues in the CDR3. Per the germline V gene, CDR1 is MNHEY and CDR2 is SVGEGT. V gave up 7 bases and J gave up 1 base, with 13 bases separating them.

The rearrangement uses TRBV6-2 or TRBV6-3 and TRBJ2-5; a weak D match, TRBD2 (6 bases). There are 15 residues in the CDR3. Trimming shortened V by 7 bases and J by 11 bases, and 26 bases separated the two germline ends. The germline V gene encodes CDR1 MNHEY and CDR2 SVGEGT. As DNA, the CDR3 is TGTGCCAGCAATTCAAGACAGCTGGGGTCGGGGGAGCAGTACTTC. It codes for CASNSRQLGSGEQYF.

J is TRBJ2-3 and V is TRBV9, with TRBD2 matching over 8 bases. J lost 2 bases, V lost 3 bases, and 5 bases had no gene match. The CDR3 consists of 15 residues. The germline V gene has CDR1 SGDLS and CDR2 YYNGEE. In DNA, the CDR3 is TGTGCCAGCAGCGCCCGGGGGGGAGTCACAGATACGCAGTATTTT. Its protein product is CASSARGGVTDTQYF.

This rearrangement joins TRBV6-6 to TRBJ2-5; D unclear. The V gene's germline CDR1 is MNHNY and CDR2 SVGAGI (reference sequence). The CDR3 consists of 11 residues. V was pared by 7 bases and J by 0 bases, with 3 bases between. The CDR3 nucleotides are TGTGCCAGCATGAACCAAGAGACCCAGTACTTC. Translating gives CASMNQETQYF.

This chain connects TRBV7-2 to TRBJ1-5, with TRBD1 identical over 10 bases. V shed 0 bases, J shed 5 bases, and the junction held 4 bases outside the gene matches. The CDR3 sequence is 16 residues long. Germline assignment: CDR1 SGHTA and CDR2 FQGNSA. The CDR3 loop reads CASSLALGTGDQPQHF. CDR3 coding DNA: TGTGCCAGCAGCTTAGCGCTAGGGACAGGGGATCAGCCCCAGCATTTT.

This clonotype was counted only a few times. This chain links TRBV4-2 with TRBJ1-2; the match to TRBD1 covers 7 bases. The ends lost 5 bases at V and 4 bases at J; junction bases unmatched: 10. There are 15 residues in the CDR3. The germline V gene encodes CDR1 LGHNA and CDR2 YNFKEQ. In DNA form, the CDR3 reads TGTGCCAGCAGCATATCCCGGGACAGCTTCTATGGCTACACCTTC. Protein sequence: CASSISRDSFYGYTF.

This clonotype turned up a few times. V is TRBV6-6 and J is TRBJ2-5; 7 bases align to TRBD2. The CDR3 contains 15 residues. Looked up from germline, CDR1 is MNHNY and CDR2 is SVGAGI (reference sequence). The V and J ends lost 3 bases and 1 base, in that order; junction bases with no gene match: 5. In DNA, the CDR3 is TGTGCCAGCAGTTATGGATGGGGGGGCCAAGAGACCCAGTACTTC. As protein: CASSYGWGGQETQYF.

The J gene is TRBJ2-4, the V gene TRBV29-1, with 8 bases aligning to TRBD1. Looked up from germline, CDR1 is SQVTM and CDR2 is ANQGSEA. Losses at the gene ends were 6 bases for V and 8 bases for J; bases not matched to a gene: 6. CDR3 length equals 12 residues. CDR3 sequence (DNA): TGCAGCGTAAGGACAGGGAGCGACATTCAGTACTTC. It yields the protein CSVRTGSDIQYF.

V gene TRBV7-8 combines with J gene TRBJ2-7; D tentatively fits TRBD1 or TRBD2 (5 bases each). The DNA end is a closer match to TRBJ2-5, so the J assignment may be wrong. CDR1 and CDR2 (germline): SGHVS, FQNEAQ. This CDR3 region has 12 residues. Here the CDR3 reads CASGSEGETQYF. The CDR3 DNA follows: TGTGCCAGCGGCTCCGAGGGGGAGACCCAGTACTTC.

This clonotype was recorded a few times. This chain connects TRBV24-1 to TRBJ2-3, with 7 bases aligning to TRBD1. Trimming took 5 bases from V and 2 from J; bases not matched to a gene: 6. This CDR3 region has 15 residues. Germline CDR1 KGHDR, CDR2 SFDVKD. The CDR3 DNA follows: TGTGCCACCAGTGGTCACAGGGGATACACAGATACGCAGTATTTT. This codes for CATSGHRGYTDTQYF.

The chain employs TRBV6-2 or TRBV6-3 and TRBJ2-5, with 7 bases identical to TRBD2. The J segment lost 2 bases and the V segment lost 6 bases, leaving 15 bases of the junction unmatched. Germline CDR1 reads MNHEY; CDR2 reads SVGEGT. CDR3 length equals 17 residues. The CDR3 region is CASSPSGGAGPQETQYF. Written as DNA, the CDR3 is TGTGCCAGCAGCCCGTCGGGGGGAGCGGGCCCTCAAGAGACCCAGTACTTC.

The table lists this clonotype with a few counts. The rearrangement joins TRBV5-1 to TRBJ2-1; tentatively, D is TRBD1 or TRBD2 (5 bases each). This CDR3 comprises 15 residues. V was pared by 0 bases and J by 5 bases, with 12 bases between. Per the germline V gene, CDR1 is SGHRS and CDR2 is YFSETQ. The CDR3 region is CASSLEGTGNNEQFF. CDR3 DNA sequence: TGCGCCAGCAGCTTGGAAGGGACGGGCAACAATGAGCAGTTCTTC.

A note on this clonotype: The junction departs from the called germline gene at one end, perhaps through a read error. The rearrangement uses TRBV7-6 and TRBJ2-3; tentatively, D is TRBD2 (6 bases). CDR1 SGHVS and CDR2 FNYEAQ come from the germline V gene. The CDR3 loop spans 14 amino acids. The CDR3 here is CASRHGLGGDMQYF. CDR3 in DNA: TGTGCCAGCAGGCATGGACTGGGGGGAGATATGCAGTATTTT.

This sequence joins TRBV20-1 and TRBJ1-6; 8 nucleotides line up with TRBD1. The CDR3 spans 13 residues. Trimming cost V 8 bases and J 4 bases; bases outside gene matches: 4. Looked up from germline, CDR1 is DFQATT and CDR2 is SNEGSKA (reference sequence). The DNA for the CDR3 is TGCAGTACGAGACAGGGGTATAATTCACCCCTCCACTTT. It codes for CSTRQGYNSPLHF.